This TCR beta chain came from a study of blood T cell repertoires in COVID-19. Study as a whole: Material from acute and convalescent COVID-19 was sourced from the United States, Italy and Spain.

The V and J ends lost 3 bases and 2 bases respectively, with 24 bases between them. The CDR3 contains 19 residues. The germline V gene has CDR1 SGHVS and CDR2 FQNEAQ. Seattle-derived patients entered the study during active infection and were followed longitudinally. Clones were read by immunoSEQ multiplex PCR, and TCRdb kept only the in-frame ones, dropping some. This sample yields 200,000 to 250,000 clones, of which roughly 88% are seen a single time; around 6.5% belongs to the top ten. What was sequenced was peripheral blood. The gene calls are TRBV7-8 and TRBJ2-3; weak D call: TRBD2 (6 bases). The TCR sequence derives from a woman aged 25 to 39 with COVID-19, enrolled during active disease. Here the CDR3 DNA reads TGTGCCAGCAGCTTCCCGGTGAAGGTGGAGGGACCTCACACAGATACGCAGTATTTT. Its translation: CASSFPVKVEGPHTDTQYF. The full variable domain, in which reference TRBV7-8 and TRBJ2-3 provide the parts outside the CDR3, is GAGVSQSPRYKVAKRGQDVALRCDPISGHVSLFWYQQALGQGPEFLTYFQNEAQLDKSGLPSDRFFAERPEGSVSTLKIQRTQQEDSAVYLCASSFPVKVEGPHTDTQYFGPGTRLTVL.